A single sample gave rise to the 28 T cell receptor beta chains below, sequenced in a study of beta chain features in type 1 diabetes. The authors reverse transcribed all of the isolated RNA, so sequencing captured expressed TCRB transcripts. The assay was immunoSEQ multiplex PCR, and TCRdb's table has in-frame clones only and misses some. The sample lists about 340,000 clones, roughly 14% occurring once. No cognate antigen is known for these TCRs. Study results and limitations: Shortening of TCRB CDR3s, moderate but significant, appeared in all four CD4+ subsets of Type 1 diabetes patients.

Sequenced input: naive CD4+ T cells from blood. The origin of the receptors is a woman aged 18-30 years with type 1 diabetes.

The chain joins TRBV28 to TRBJ2-3; D might be TRBD1 (5 bases). CDR1 and CDR2 (germline): MDHEN, SYDVKM. CDR3 length equals 15 residues. V dropped 2 bases and J dropped 4 bases, with 13 bases sitting between them. The CDR3 protein is CASSLPGSRADTQYF. The DNA of the CDR3 is TGTGCCAGCAGTTTACCAGGGTCTCGGGCAGATACGCAGTATTTT.

The J gene is TRBJ1-2, the V gene TRBV29-1; D remains unclear. The length of the CDR3 is 14 residues. Trimming pared 4 bases from V and 5 bases from J, leaving 17 bases between. Germline CDR1 and CDR2: SQVTM and ANQGSEA. For the CDR3, the DNA is TGCAGCGTTGCACTCCCCGAGCAAGAGTATGGCTACACCTTC. Translating it yields CSVALPEQEYGYTF.

This clone came up a few times. The gene calls are TRBV10-3 and TRBJ2-7; 9 bases align to TRBD1. The CDR3 is 12 amino acids. J gave up 6 bases and V 5 bases, and 2 bases lay outside the gene matches. Per germline, CDR1 ENHRY and CDR2 SYGVKD. The CDR3 DNA is TGTGCCATCAGTTTGACAGGGGGCGAGCAGTACTTC. Translating gives CAISLTGGEQYF.

This sequence joins TRBV28 and TRBJ2-1; 10 nucleotides match TRBD2. The CDR3 length is 19 residues. With V trimmed by 5 bases and J by 0 bases, 13 bases remained unmatched. CDR1 is MDHEN and CDR2 is SYDVKM in the germline V gene. Here the CDR3 DNA reads TGTGCCAGCAGTACTAGCGGGATCTCTTCCAAAAGCTCCTACAATGAGCAGTTCTTC. This sequence encodes CASSTSGISSKSSYNEQFF.

The genes are TRBV10-3 and TRBJ2-7, with TRBD2 identical over 10 bases. CDR3 size: 14 residues. Germline V gene data show CDR1 as ENHRY and CDR2 as SYGVKD. Unmatched junction bases numbered 4, after V lost 5 bases and J lost 3 bases. Here the CDR3 DNA reads TGTGCCATCAGTACCGGGACTAGCGACTACGAGCAGTACTTC. Translating it yields CAISTGTSDYEQYF.

This chain connects TRBV11-3 to TRBJ2-2; D gene ambiguous. This CDR3 comprises 13 residues. CDR1 is SGHNT and CDR2 is YENEEA in the germline V gene. Trimming removed 0 bases at V and 6 bases at J, with 5 bases between. The CDR3 coding sequence is TGTGCCAGCAGCTTAGACGTCGCCGGGGAGCTGTTTTTT. Protein product: CASSLDVAGELFF.

The rearrangement links TRBV7-8 to TRBJ2-2; 11 positions agree with TRBD1. V shed 5 bases, J shed 7 bases, and the junction held 6 bases outside the gene matches. This CDR3 is built from 15 residues. In germline, CDR1 is SGHVS, CDR2 FQNEAQ. The CDR3 nucleotides are TGTGCCAGCAGCGTGGACAGGGGGCTTAACGGGGAGCTGTTTTTT. Translation gives CASSVDRGLNGELFF.

V and J are TRBV4-1 and TRBJ2-3; TRBD2 aligns across 9 bases. This CDR3 contains 17 residues. Germline lookup yields CDR1 MGHRA and CDR2 YSYEKL. V shed 0 bases, J shed 1 base, and the junction held 5 bases outside the gene matches. CDR3 bases: TGCGCCAGCAGCCAAGAGGTTGCGGGAGGGGGCACAGATACGCAGTATTTT. Its translation: CASSQEVAGGGTDTQYF.

The chain is built from TRBV5-4 and TRBJ2-5; 12 bases fit TRBD1. CDR3 size: 17 residues. Per germline, CDR1 SGHNT and CDR2 YYREEE (reference sequence). V lost 7 bases to trimming and J lost 4 bases; unmatched junction nucleotides: 14. CDR3 sequence: CASFPGPTGQGAETQYF. CDR3 sequence (DNA): TGTGCCAGCTTTCCCGGGCCAACGGGACAGGGGGCAGAGACCCAGTACTTC.

This clone was observed a handful of times. V gene TRBV7-2 combines with J gene TRBJ2-5; possible D gene TRBD1, 6 bases. This CDR3 spans 16 amino acids. The germline V gene encodes CDR1 SGHTA and CDR2 FQGNSA. The V gene lost 5 bases and the J gene lost 2 bases, with 18 bases spanning the gap. The chain's CDR3 is CASSLNEPGAQETQYF. CDR3 nucleotides: TGTGCCAGCAGCCTCAACGAACCAGGGGCACAAGAGACCCAGTACTTC.

The sample holds a few counts of this clone. J is TRBJ2-2 and V is TRBV6-5; TRBD2 aligns across 9 bases. Losses at the gene ends were 6 bases for V and 6 bases for J; bases not matched to a gene: 2. The CDR3 spans 13 residues. Germline loops: CDR1 MNHEY, CDR2 SVGAGI. The CDR3 is CASRIAGAGELFF. The CDR3 DNA reads as TGTGCCAGCAGGATAGCGGGAGCCGGGGAGCTGTTTTTT.

A word on this clone: The junction shows a germline mismatch at one end, possibly a read error. The V gene is TRBV7-2, the J gene TRBJ2-2; unclear D gene. This CDR3 contains 12 residues. Germline assignment: CDR1 SGHTA and CDR2 FQGNSA. The CDR3 sequence is CASSLDTGELFF. The CDR3 DNA reads as TGTGCCAGCAGCTTAGACACGGGGGAGCTGTTTTTT.

A few counts support this clone. The chain joins TRBV9 to TRBJ1-1; 8 nucleotides line up with TRBD1. J was trimmed by 5 bases and V by 0 bases; bases with no gene match: 6. This CDR3 comprises 15 residues. The germline V gene has CDR1 SGDLS and CDR2 YYNGEE. CDR3 nucleotide sequence: TGTGCCAGCAGCGTAGGCCCAGGGGGCGAAACTGAAGCTTTCTTT. This codes for CASSVGPGGETEAFF.

This chain links TRBV7-2 with TRBJ2-1; possibly TRBD2 for D (5 bases). V was shortened by 5 bases and J by 4 bases, with 18 bases between the two germline ends. In germline, CDR1 is SGHTA, CDR2 FQGNSA. The CDR3 is made up of 16 amino acids. This chain's CDR3 is CASSPPWVSAYNEQFF. The CDR3 DNA sequence: TGTGCCAGCAGCCCCCCCTGGGTTAGCGCGTACAATGAGCAGTTCTTC.

This chain joins TRBV27 and TRBJ2-7; the match to TRBD2 covers 13 bases. Germline CDR1 is MNHEY and CDR2 is SMNVEV (reference sequence). V lost 4 bases to trimming and J lost 9 bases; unmatched junction nucleotides: 3. The CDR3 sequence is 13 residues long. The chain's CDR3 is CASSSWTSGGQYF. The CDR3 nucleotides are TGTGCCAGCAGTTCATGGACTAGCGGGGGGCAGTACTTC.

In its sample, this clone was seen a few times. This chain joins TRBV29-1 and TRBJ2-3; the match to TRBD2 covers 12 bases. Germline lookup yields CDR1 SQVTM and CDR2 ANQGSEA. With 5 bases clipped from V and 1 base from J, the junction kept 4 bases outside the gene matches. This CDR3 spans 15 amino acids. For the CDR3, the DNA is TGCAGCGTTCGGACTAGCGGGATGGGCACAGATACGCAGTATTTT. The encoded protein is CSVRTSGMGTDTQYF.

The V call is TRBV29-1, the J call TRBJ2-7, with a weak D call TRBD2 (5 bases). The CDR3 is made up of 13 amino acids. Looked up from germline, CDR1 is SQVTM and CDR2 is ANQGSEA. V lost 3 bases and J 7 bases, leaving 16 bases between the germline ends. The CDR3: CSVDNGKTGEQYV. The DNA of the CDR3 is TGCAGCGTTGACAACGGCAAAACGGGGGAGCAGTACGTC.

In its sample, this clone was seen a few times. The V gene is TRBV4-2, the J gene TRBJ2-1; 9 nucleotides line up with TRBD2. The germline V gene encodes CDR1 LGHNA and CDR2 YNFKEQ. Trimming cost V 0 bases and J 9 bases; bases outside gene matches: 12. The CDR3 is made up of 17 amino acids. CDR3 DNA sequence: TGTGCCAGCAGCCAAGATCCGACTAGCGGATTGTTAGGTGAGCAGTTCTTC. This gives the protein CASSQDPTSGLLGEQFF.

This clone came up a few times. The J gene is TRBJ2-3, the V gene TRBV11-2; D is unclear. Germline CDR1 SGHAT, CDR2 FQNNGV. Trimming removed 2 bases at V and 9 bases at J, with 6 bases between. This CDR3 spans 11 amino acids. CDR3 in DNA: TGTGCCAGCAGCTTAAAAGAGACGCAGTATTTT. It translates to CASSLKETQYF.

The V and J genes are TRBV25-1 and TRBJ2-7; maybe TRBD1 (6 bases). The germline V gene has CDR1 MGHDK and CDR2 SYGVNS. CDR3 length: 13 amino acids. V lost 3 bases, J lost 0 bases, and 6 bases lay in between. CDR3 bases: TGTGCCAGCAGTGAGGGGGCCTCCTACGAGCAGTACTTC. Translating gives CASSEGASYEQYF.

This clone was counted only a few times. This chain links TRBV27 with TRBJ1-5, with TRBD1 identical over 9 bases. Looked up from germline, CDR1 is MNHEY and CDR2 is SMNVEV (reference sequence). V lost 4 bases and J lost 3; bases outside the gene matches: 4. This CDR3 contains 15 residues. The CDR3 bases are TGTGCCAGCAGTTCCGGGACAGGGACCAATCAGCCCCAGCATTTT. This sequence encodes CASSSGTGTNQPQHF.

V is TRBV11-3 and J is TRBJ1-2; D is uncertain. V was clipped by 4 bases and J by 5 bases, with 8 bases between them. The CDR3 sequence is 12 residues long. Germline CDR1 SGHNT, CDR2 YENEEA. CDR3 DNA: TGTGCCAGCAGCTCGCAGGTATATGGCTACACCTTC. Amino acid sequence: CASSSQVYGYTF.

The chain is built from TRBV10-3 and TRBJ2-5, with D possibly TRBD1 on 6 matching bases. This CDR3 spans 13 amino acids. The V end lost 4 bases, the J end lost 2 bases, and 8 bases lay between the germline ends. Germline-derived CDR1 and CDR2 are ENHRY and SYGVKD. The CDR3, as DNA: TGTGCCATCAGTGGACAGGTTCAAGAGACCCAGTACTTC. It is translated as CAISGQVQETQYF.

The chain has TRBV5-1 and TRBJ2-3, with TRBD2 identical over 14 bases. Germline lookup yields CDR1 SGHRS and CDR2 YFSETQ. This CDR3 comprises 17 residues. J was trimmed by 5 bases and V by 1 base; bases with no gene match: 6. DNA for the CDR3: TGCGCCAGCAGCTTGAGACTAGCGGGAGGGTTTGGAGATACGCAGTATTTT. Its translation is CASSLRLAGGFGDTQYF. Full variable domain (outside the CDR3, taken from reference TRBV5-1 and TRBJ2-3): KAGVTQTPRYLIKTRGQQVTLSCSPISGHRSVSWYQQTPGQGLQFLFEYFSETQRNKGNFPGRFSGRQFSNSRSEMNVSTLELGDSALYLCASSLRLAGGFGDTQYFGPGTRLTVL.

The chain combines TRBV19 with TRBJ1-1; the match to TRBD1 covers 10 bases. The CDR3 is made up of 16 amino acids. Trimming cost V 5 bases and J 3 bases; bases outside gene matches: 9. Germline V gene sequence: CDR1 LNHDA, CDR2 SQIVND (reference sequence). The CDR3 DNA is TGTGCCAGTAGTCCACCGGGACAGGGGCAACACACTGAAGCTTTCTTT. This codes for CASSPPGQGQHTEAFF.

J is TRBJ1-2 and V is TRBV4-2, with 7 bases aligning to TRBD1. From germline, CDR1 is LGHNA and CDR2 YNFKEQ. This CDR3 comprises 13 residues. V was pared by 5 bases and J by 8 bases, with 8 bases of the junction left unmatched. Written as DNA, the CDR3 is TGTGCCAGCAGCTGGACAGGCCCAGTGGGCTACACCTTC. It codes for CASSWTGPVGYTF.

This clone was observed a handful of times. The chain couples TRBV28 to TRBJ2-7; 7 bases match TRBD1. V dropped 6 bases and J dropped 2; count of bases not matched to a gene: 1. The CDR3 spans 12 residues. Germline V lookup: CDR1 MDHEN, CDR2 SYDVKM. This CDR3 reads CASSGTAYEQYF. DNA of the CDR3: TGTGCCAGCAGCGGGACAGCCTACGAGCAGTACTTC. The full variable domain, its missing parts supplied by reference TRBV28 and TRBJ2-7, is DVKVTQSSRYLVKRTGEKVFLECVQDMDHENMFWYRQDPGLGLRLIYFSYDVKMKEKGDIPEGYSVSREKKERFSLILESASTNQTSMYLCASSGTAYEQYFGPGTRLTVT.

The chain carries TRBV7-2 and TRBJ2-5; 11 bases line up with TRBD2. V shed 6 bases, J shed 4 bases, and the junction held 4 bases outside the gene matches. There are 14 residues in the CDR3. Germline CDR1 is SGHTA and CDR2 is FQGNSA. This CDR3 reads CASRRLAGRETQYF. CDR3 sequence (DNA): TGTGCCAGCAGACGACTAGCGGGAAGAGAGACCCAGTACTTC.